This TCR beta chain was sequenced in a study of PD-L1 blockade in urothelial cancer. The wider study: The year 2014 saw patients start atezolizumab, 1,200 mg intravenously every 3 weeks.

Assay: immunoSEQ multiplex PCR; the TCRdb copy retains only in-frame clones and omits some. The data hold around 49,000 clones, with more than 70% observed a single time. The V segment lost 1 base and the J segment 0 bases; nucleotides outside the gene matches: 6. Germline loops: CDR1 SNHLY, CDR2 FYNNEI. There are 17 residues in the CDR3. Time point defined: peripheral blood 6 weeks after treatment start. The origin of this receptor is a man in his sixties with urothelial cancer. The V gene is TRBV2, the J gene TRBJ2-3; 8 bases map to TRBD2. The source was PBMCs, collected around atezolizumab (anti-PD-L1) treatment. The CDR3 nucleotides read TGTGCCAGCAGTGAAGATTGGACTAGCATTAGCACAGATACGCAGTATTTT. Translating it yields CASSEDWTSISTDTQYF.